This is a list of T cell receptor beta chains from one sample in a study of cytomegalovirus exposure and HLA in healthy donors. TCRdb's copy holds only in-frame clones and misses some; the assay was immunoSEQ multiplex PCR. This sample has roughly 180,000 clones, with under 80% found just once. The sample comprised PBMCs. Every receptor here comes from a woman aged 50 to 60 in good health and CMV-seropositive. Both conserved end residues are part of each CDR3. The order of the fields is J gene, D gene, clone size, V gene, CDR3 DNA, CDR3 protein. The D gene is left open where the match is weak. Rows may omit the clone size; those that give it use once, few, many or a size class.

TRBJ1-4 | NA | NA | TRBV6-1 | TGTGCCAGCCGAAAGGGGGGGGCTGCTAATGAAAAACTGTTTTTT | CASRKGGAANEKLFF
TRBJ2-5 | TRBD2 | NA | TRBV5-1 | TGCGCCAGCAGCTTGGTTGGAAGCGGGGGCCGTATTAAGGTGTTTGAGACCCAGTACTTC | CASSLVGSGGRIKVFETQYF
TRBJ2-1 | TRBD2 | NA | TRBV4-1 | TGCGCCAGCAGCCAAGCCCCGACTAGCGGGGGCCCCAATGAGCAGTTCTTC | CASSQAPTSGGPNEQFF
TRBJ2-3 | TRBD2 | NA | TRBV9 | TGTGCCAGTCAGGGAGGGGCAGATACGCAGTATTTT | CASQGGADTQYF
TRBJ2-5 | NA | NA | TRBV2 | TGTGCCAGCATTGGGGCCCCTCGTCAAGAGACCCAGTACTTC | CASIGAPRQETQYF
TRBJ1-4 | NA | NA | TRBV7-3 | TGTGCCAGCAGCTCTCACTCTTCAGGTAATGAAAAACTGTTTTTT | CASSSHSSGNEKLFF
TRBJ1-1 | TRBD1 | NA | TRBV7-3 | TGTGCCAGCAGCACCGGACAGGGAGGAACTGAAGCTTTCTTT | CASSTGQGGTEAFF
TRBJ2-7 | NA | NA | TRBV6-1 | TGTGCCAGCAGACTAAGCTACGAGCAGTACTTC | CASRLSYEQYF
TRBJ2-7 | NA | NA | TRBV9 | TGTGCCAGCAGCGTAGGTCACAGATCCTACGAGCAGTACTTC | CASSVGHRSYEQYF
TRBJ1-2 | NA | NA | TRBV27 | TGTGCCAGCAGACTGACAGCGATACATGGCTACACCTTC | CASRLTAIHGYTF
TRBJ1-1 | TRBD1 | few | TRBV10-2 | TGCGCCAGCGTTGGGACAGGCAACACTGAAGCTTTCTTT | CASVGTGNTEAFF
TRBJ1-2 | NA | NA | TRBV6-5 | TGTGCCAGTGCTGGACAGTCCTATGGCTACACCTTC | CASAGQSYGYTF
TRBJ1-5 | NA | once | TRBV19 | TGTGCCAGTCAGGACAGAGTTAGCAATCAGCCCCAGCATTTT | CASQDRVSNQPQHF
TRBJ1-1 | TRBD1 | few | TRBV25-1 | TGTGCCAGCAGCAGACAGGGATTGAGTGAAGCTTTCTTT | CASSRQGLSEAFF
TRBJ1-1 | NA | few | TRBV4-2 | TGTGCCAGCAGCCACGGCACTGAAGCTTTCTTT | CASSHGTEAFF
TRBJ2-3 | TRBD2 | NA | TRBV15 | TGTGCCACCAGCAGACCCTCGGGGGGGCTACGGACAGATACGCAGTATTTT | CATSRPSGGLRTDTQYF
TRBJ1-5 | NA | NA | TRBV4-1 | TGCGCCAGCAGCCAAGATCCAACAGGCTCGCCCCAGCATTTT | CASSQDPTGSPQHF
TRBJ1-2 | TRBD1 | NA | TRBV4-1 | TGCGCCAGCAGCCAAGCCAGGGACAGGGGACCCCTCGCTGGCTACACCTTC | CASSQARDRGPLAGYTF
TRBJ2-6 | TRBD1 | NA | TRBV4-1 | TGCGCCAGCAGCCAAGATTGGACAGGGGACCTGGTCTCAGGGGCCAACGTCCTGACTTTC | CASSQDWTGDLVSGANVLTF
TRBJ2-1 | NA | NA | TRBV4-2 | TGTGCCAGCAGCCGGATGGGGGGGGGCCATGAGCAGTTCTTC | CASSRMGGGHEQFF
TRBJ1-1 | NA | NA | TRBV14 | TGTGCCAGCAGCCAATATTCTGAAGCTTTCTTT | CASSQYSEAFF
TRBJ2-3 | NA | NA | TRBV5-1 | TGCGCCAGCGGCTTGGGGGGCAGGGGCACAGATACGCAGTATTTT | CASGLGGRGTDTQYF
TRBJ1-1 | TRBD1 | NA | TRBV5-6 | TGTGCCAGCAGCCCGACAGGGTATCCTGAAGCTTTCTTT | CASSPTGYPEAFF
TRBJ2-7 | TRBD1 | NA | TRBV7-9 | TGTGCCAGCAGCCCGGACAGGGGGCTTGGGACGTCCTACGAGCAGTACTTC | CASSPDRGLGTSYEQYF
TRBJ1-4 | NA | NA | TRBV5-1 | TGCGCCAGCAGCTTGGCCCAGGGTTCAACTAATGAAAAACTGTTTTTT | CASSLAQGSTNEKLFF
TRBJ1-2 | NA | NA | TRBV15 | TGTGCCACCAGCAGCCCGAGTCACTATGGCTACACCTTC | CATSSPSHYGYTF
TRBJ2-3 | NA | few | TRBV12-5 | TGTGCTAGTGGTCTTGAGTCGGACTTTAGAGTCGCTAGCACAGATACGCAGTATTTT | CASGLESDFRVASTDTQYF
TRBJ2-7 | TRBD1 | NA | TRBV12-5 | TGTGCTAGTGGTTTACAGGGGGCGGCTATAAGAGAGCAGTACTTC | CASGLQGAAIREQYF
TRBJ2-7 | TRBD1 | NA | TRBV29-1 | TGCAGCGTTGAGGGACAGGGAATCTACGAGCAGTACTTC | CSVEGQGIYEQYF
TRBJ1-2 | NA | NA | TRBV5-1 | TGCGCCAGCAGCTTGGCCATAAGGGGCTATGGCTACACCTTC | CASSLAIRGYGYTF
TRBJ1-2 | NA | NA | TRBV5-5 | TGTGCCAGCACCGGTCGCTACACCTTC | CASTGRYTF
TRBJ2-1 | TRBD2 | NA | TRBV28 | TGTGCCAGCGCGCCGGGGGGAGGGAATGAGCAGTTCTTC | CASAPGGGNEQFF
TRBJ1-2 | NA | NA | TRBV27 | TGTGCCAGCAGTTTAGGGGGGGTTAACTATGGCTACACCTTC | CASSLGGVNYGYTF
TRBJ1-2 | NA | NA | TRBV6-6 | TGTGCCAGCAGTTACGGTGAAAGCGGGAACTATGGCTACACCTTC | CASSYGESGNYGYTF
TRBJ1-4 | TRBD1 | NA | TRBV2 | TGTGCCAGCAGCTTACAGGGGATGGGAGGAGAAAAACTGTTTTTT | CASSLQGMGGEKLFF
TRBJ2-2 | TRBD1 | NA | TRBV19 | TGTGCCAGTAGGGGACAGGGTAGGACCGGGGAGCTGTTTTTT | CASRGQGRTGELFF
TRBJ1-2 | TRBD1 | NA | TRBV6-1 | TGTGCCAGCAGAACACGGACAGGGAATGGCTACACCTTC | CASRTRTGNGYTF
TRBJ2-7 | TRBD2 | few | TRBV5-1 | TGCGCCAGCAGCTCCGGACTAGCGGGGATCTCCTACGAGCAGTACTTC | CASSSGLAGISYEQYF
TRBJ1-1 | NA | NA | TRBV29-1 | TGCAGCGTCCCGGGACATTCGAACACTGAAGCTTTCTTT | CSVPGHSNTEAFF
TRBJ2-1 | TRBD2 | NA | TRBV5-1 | TGCGCCAGCAATAGCGGGGGGGGAGGTAATGAGCAGTTCTTC | CASNSGGGGNEQFF
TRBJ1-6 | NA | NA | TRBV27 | TGTGCCAGCAGTAAAACATCAGGCCCCACCTATAATTCACCCCTCCACTTT | CASSKTSGPTYNSPLHF
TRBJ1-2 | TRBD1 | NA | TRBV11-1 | TGTGCCAGCAGCCTACAGGGGGACTATGGCTACACCTTC | CASSLQGDYGYTF
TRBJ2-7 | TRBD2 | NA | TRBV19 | TGTGCCAGTAGTACCCAAAGCGGGGTCGGCGCCTACGAGCAGTACTTC | CASSTQSGVGAYEQYF
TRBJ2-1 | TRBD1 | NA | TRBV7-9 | TGTGCCAGCAGCTTAGGGGACAGGGGAAAGAATGGGCAGTTCTTC | CASSLGDRGKNGQFF
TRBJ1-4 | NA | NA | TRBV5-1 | TGCGCCAGCAGCCCTGGGAGTGTTAATGAAAAACTGTTTTTT | CASSPGSVNEKLFF
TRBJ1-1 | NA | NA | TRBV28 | TGTGCCAGCAGTCCGCCCCAGGGAGGAATCGTTGGAGCTTTCTTT | CASSPPQGGIVGAFF
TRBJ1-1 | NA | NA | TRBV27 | TGTGCCAGCAGTCCACAGGTTACCGCTGAAGCTTTCTTT | CASSPQVTAEAFF
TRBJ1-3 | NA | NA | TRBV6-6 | TGTGCCAGCAGTTCCCGTCTGGCGGCTGGAAACACCATATATTTT | CASSSRLAAGNTIYF
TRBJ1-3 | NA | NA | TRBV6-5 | TGTGCCAGCAGTATCGGGACACTCTCTGGAAACACCATATATTTT | CASSIGTLSGNTIYF
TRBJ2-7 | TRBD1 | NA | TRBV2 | TGTGCCAGCACAAGGGACAGTTCGACCTACGAGCAGTACTTC | CASTRDSSTYEQYF
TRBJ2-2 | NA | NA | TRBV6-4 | TGTGCCAGCAGTAAGGGCCCGGAGGCCCTTTGGACCGGGGAGCTGTTTTTT | CASSKGPEALWTGELFF
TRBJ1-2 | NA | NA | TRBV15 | TGTGCCACCAGCAGAGAATCGGGGTATGGTGGCTACACCTTC | CATSRESGYGGYTF
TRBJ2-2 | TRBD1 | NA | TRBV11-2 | TGTGCCAGCAGCTGGGTCCTGGGACAGGGAGATATCGGGGAGCTGTTTTTT | CASSWVLGQGDIGELFF
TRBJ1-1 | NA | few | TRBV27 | TGTGCCAGCAGTTTAGGACAGCCCACTGAAGCTTTCTTT | CASSLGQPTEAFF
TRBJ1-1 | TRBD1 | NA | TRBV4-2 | TGTGCCAGCAGCGTCCAATGGCTACAGGGGAAGAACACTGAAGCTTTCTTT | CASSVQWLQGKNTEAFF
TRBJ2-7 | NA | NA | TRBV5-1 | TGCGCCAGCAGCTTGGTGGGGGGGCAAGGATCCTACGAGCAGTACTTC | CASSLVGGQGSYEQYF
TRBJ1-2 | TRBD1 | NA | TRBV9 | TGTGCCAGCAGCGCTCAACAGGGGATGGACGGCTACACCTTC | CASSAQQGMDGYTF
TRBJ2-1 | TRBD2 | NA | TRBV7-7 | TGTGCCAGCAGCTCTAGCGGGAGGGGCCATGAGCAGTTCTTC | CASSSSGRGHEQFF